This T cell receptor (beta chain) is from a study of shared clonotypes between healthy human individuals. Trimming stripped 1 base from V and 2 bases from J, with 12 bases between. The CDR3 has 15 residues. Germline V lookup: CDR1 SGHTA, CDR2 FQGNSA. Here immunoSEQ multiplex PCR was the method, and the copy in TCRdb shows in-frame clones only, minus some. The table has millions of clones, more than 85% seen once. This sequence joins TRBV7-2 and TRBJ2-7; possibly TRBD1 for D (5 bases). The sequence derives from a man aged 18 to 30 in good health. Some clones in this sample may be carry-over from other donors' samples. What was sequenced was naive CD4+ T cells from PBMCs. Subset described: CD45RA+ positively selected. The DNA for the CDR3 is TGTGCCAGCAGCTTAGGGGCCAAGGGGACCTACGAGCAGTACTTC. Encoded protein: CASSLGAKGTYEQYF.